This note documents a single T cell receptor (beta chain) sequence. This CDR3 is built from 16 residues. The V segment lost 4 bases and the J segment 6 bases; nucleotides outside the gene matches: 8. CDR1 and CDR2 (germline): LGHNA, YNFKEQ. The sample comes from a study of blood T cell repertoires in COVID-19. Allocation to cohorts depended on clinical history reported by the participants. As processed by the authors: Estimation of nucleated cell counts relied on the amplification of reference gene primers. The protocol was immunoSEQ multiplex PCR, while the TCRdb copy is restricted to in-frame clones and leaves out a portion. V and J calls plus clone size are reproduced from that table; the DNA served to infer D and trimming. The sample has 200,000 to 300,000 clones, around 90% seen once.

The chain carries TRBV4-2 and TRBJ1-6; 8 bases match TRBD1. The clonotype comes from a woman between 40 and 50 years old who had been exposed to COVID-19. Sample: PBMCs or T cells enriched from blood (not recorded which). The CDR3 bases are TGTGCCAGCAGCCCCGACAGGGGTGAGGGTAATTCACCCCTCCACTTT. It specifies CASSPDRGEGNSPLHF.